This T cell receptor beta chain comes out of a study of shared clonotypes between healthy human individuals. Terminally differentiated effector memory CD45RA+ cells were left out of the naive CD8 fraction, which was CD45RO-negative and positively selected for CCR7. Sequencing was performed with immunoSEQ multiplex PCR; in TCRdb, only in-frame clones are kept and a portion is missing. The table lists about 580,000 clones, nearly 98% of them singletons, with less than 0.35% in the top ten. Trimming cost V 4 bases and J 0 bases, with 16 bases left between them. CDR3 length: 16 amino acids. Per the germline V gene, CDR1 is SEHNR and CDR2 is FQNEAQ (reference sequence).

This chain links TRBV7-9 with TRBJ2-7; tentatively, D is TRBD1 (6 bases). The sample comprised naive CD8+ T cells sorted from blood. The sequence was collected from a man aged 25 to 45 in good health. The CDR3 is CASSSWDTGSSYEQYF. CDR3 nucleotides: TGTGCCAGCAGCTCCTGGGACACGGGAAGCTCCTACGAGCAGTACTTC.